Listed below are T cell receptor beta chains from one sample, sequenced in a study of blood T cell repertoires in COVID-19. Profiling relied on immunoSEQ multiplex PCR, and the TCRdb table lists in-frame clones only, not all of them. The sample lists around 200,000 clones; approximately 84% were seen once. Material for sequencing was PBMCs or T cells enriched from blood (not recorded which). The receptors were sampled from a woman in her 30s who had recovered from COVID-19. Both conserved end residues are part of each CDR3. Fields, in order: V gene, J gene, CDR3 protein.

>TRBV18|TRBJ2-2
CASSEIQGPTGELFF
>TRBV7-3|TRBJ1-5
CASSLKGGAQPQHF
>TRBV10-3|TRBJ2-1
CAINTGQGGRGNEQFF
>TRBV19|TRBJ1-1
CASSIMGGTEAFF
>TRBV10-3|TRBJ1-6
CAISARDSDNSPLHF
>TRBV7-8|TRBJ2-5
CASRELAGEFLETQYF
>TRBV28|TRBJ1-6
CASSLWTGGYSPLHF
>TRBV28|TRBJ2-3
CASTIQKGPADTQYF
>TRBV7-3|TRBJ1-2
CASSPGDNYGYTF
>TRBV30|TRBJ2-7
CAWSDSGTGFYGYEQYF
>TRBV29-1|TRBJ1-1
CSVGEIFRDTEAFF
>TRBV5-1|TRBJ1-2
CASSLDSPGGGYTF
>TRBV5-8|TRBJ1-1
CASSFRDRGAFF
>TRBV28|TRBJ1-3
CASSFSDRAGNTIYF
>TRBV7-2|TRBJ1-6
CASSLSGGSSFALHF
>TRBV5-1|TRBJ1-5
CASSLRDLPLLNSNQPQHF
>TRBV4-2|TRBJ2-1
CASSQGGGSYNEQFF
>TRBV6-4|TRBJ2-1
CASSDLAGGSYNEQFF